The sequence of this T cell receptor beta chain was determined in a study of shared clonotypes between healthy human individuals. Study outcomes and limitations: For naive CD4 cells, approximately 5% of clonotypes were shared across a few donors. Non-shared clonotypes were found to have lower generation probabilities than the clonotypes that were shared by all four of the sorted-subset donors.

To note about this clone: No antigen is known for it.

CDR1 is SGHTA and CDR2 is FQGNSA in the germline V gene. Trimming cost V 6 bases and J 0 bases, with 6 bases left between them. The CDR3 covers 12 residues. Terminally differentiated effector memory CD45RA+ cells were excluded from the naive CD8 cells, which were CD45RO-negative and positively selected for CCR7. The sorted-subset replicate PCRs were given around 200 ng DNA, which is approximately 30,000 T cell genomes. The method was immunoSEQ multiplex PCR; TCRdb's version includes in-frame clones alone and lacks a portion of them. Among under 850,000 clones listed, 85% to 95% were seen once. The clonotype was recovered from a man aged 25-45 years in good health. Sequencing was carried out using naive CD8+ T cells sorted from blood. V usage is TRBV7-2 and J usage is TRBJ2-7; no clear D. The CDR3 reads CASSFVSYEQYF. For the CDR3, the DNA is TGTGCCAGCAGTTTCGTCTCCTACGAGCAGTACTTC.